A selection of T cell receptor beta chains follows, all from one sample in a study of shared clonotypes between healthy human individuals. Sequencing was performed with immunoSEQ multiplex PCR; in TCRdb, only in-frame clones are kept and a portion is missing. The sample contains roughly 2.2 million clones, roughly 93% of which appear only once. Sequences were obtained from naive CD4+ T cells from PBMCs. These receptors came from a man aged 18 to 29 in good health. Some clones in this sample may be carry-over from other donors' samples. Each CDR3 is given with its conserved first and last residue. A D gene is named only where the DNA matches it firmly. For some rows the clone size is stated as once, few or many, or as a class when expanded; others skip it.

>TRBD2|TRBV5-1|TRBJ2-7|.
CASSGGSGSSYEQYF
TGCGCCAGCTCCGGGGGTAGCGGGAGCTCCTACGAGCAGTACTTC
>TRBD1|TRBV7-6|TRBJ2-1|.
CASSLANRGNEQFF
TGTGCCAGCAGCTTAGCCAACAGGGGGAATGAGCAGTTCTTC
>.|TRBV2|TRBJ1-3|.
CASRDSGSGNTIYF
TGTGCCAGCAGGGACAGCGGCTCTGGAAACACCATATATTTT
>.|TRBV6-1|TRBJ1-4|.
CASRPWTDGGEKLFF
TGTGCCAGCAGGCCATGGACCGATGGAGGCGAAAAACTGTTTTTT
>.|TRBV27|TRBJ1-5|once
CASSPTPQVWPQHF
TGTGCCAGCAGCCCAACCCCACAGGTATGGCCCCAGCATTTT
>.|TRBV7-2|TRBJ1-1|.
CASSVQPEVTEAFF
TGTGCCAGCAGCGTACAGCCTGAGGTCACTGAAGCTTTCTTT
>.|TRBV6-6|TRBJ1-4|.
CASNQFAAEYEKLFF
TGTGCCAGCAATCAGTTTGCGGCAGAGTATGAAAAACTGTTTTTT
>.|TRBV11-2|TRBJ1-1|.
CASSLINGGSNTEAFF
TGTGCCAGCAGCTTAATCAATGGGGGATCGAACACTGAAGCTTTCTTT
>TRBD1|TRBV4-2|TRBJ1-5|.
CASSPSGGENQPQHF
TGTGCCAGCAGCCCCTCAGGGGGTGAAAATCAGCCCCAGCATTTT
>.|TRBV11-2|TRBJ2-3|once
CASSLDGTLLF
TGTGCCAGCAGCTTAGATGGCACCTTGCTTTTT